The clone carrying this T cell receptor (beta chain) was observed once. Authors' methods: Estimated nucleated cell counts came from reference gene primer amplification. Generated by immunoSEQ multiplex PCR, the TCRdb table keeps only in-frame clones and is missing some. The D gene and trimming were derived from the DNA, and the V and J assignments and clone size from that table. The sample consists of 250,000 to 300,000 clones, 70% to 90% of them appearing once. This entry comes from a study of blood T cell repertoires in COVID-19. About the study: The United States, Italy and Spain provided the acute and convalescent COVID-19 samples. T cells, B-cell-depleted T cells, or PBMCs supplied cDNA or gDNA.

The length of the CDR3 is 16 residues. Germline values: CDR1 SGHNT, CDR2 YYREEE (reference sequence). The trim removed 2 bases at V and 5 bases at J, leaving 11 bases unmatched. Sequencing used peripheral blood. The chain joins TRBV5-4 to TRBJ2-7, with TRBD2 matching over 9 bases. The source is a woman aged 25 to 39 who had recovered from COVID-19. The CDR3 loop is CASSFGPKGLAHEQYF. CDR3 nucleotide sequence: TGTGCCAGCAGCTTCGGGCCTAAAGGACTAGCGCACGAGCAGTACTTC.